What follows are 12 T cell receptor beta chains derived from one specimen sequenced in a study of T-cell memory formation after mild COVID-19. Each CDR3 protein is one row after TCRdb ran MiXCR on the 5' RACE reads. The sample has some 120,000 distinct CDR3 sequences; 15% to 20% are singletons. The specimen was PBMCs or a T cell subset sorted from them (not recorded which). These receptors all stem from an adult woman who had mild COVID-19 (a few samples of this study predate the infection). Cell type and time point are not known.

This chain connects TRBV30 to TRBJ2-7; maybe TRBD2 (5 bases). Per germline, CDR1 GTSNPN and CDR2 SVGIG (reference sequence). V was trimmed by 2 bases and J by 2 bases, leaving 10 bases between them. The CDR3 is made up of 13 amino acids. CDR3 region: CAWSYGGAYEQYF. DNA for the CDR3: TGTGCCTGGAGTTATGGAGGCGCCTACGAGCAGTACTTC. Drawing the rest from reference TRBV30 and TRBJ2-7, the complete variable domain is SQTIHQWPATLVQPVGSPLSLECTVEGTSNPNLYWYRQAAGRGLQLLFYSVGIGQISSEVPQNLSASRPQDRQFILSSKKLLLSDSGFYLCAWSYGGAYEQYFGPGTRLTVT.

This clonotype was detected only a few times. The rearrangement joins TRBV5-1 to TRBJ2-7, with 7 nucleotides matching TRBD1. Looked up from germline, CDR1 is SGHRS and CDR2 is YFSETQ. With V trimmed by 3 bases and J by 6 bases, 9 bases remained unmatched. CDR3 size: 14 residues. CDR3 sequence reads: CASSSLTGSVEQYF. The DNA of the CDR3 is TGCGCCAGCAGCTCGCTGACAGGGAGTGTCGAGCAGTACTTC.

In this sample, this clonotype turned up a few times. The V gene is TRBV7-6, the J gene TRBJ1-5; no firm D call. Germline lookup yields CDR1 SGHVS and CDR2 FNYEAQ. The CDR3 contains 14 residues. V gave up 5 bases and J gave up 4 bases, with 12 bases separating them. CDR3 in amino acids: CASSIGLPNQPQHF. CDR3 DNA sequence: TGTGCCAGCAGCATCGGACTCCCTAATCAGCCCCAGCATTTT.

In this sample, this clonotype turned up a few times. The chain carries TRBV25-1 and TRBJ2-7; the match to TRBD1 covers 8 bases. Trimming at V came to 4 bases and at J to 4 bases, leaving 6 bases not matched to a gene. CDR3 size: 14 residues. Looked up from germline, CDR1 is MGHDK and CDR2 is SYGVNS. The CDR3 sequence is CASSAPGQAYEQYF. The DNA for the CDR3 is TGTGCCAGCAGTGCCCCGGGACAGGCATACGAGCAGTACTTC.

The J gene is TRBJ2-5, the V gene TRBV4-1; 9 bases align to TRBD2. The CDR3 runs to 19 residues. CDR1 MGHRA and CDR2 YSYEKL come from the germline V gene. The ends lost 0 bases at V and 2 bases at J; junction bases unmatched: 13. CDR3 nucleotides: TGCGCCAGCAGCCAAGAGGGCTTGGGGCTAGCGGGGTATCAAGAGACCCAGTACTTC. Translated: CASSQEGLGLAGYQETQYF.

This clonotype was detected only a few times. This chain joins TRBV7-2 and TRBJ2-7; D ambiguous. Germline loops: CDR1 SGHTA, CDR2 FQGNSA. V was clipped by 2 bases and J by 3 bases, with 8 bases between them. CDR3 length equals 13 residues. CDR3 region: CASSLRTLYEQYF. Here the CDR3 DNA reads TGTGCCAGCAGCTTAAGGACCCTCTACGAGCAGTACTTC.

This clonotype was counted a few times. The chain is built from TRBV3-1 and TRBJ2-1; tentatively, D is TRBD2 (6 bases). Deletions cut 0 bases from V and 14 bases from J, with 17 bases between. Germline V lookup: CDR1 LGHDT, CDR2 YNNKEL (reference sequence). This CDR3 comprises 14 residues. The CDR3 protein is CASSQDVGTSLEFF. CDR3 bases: TGTGCCAGCAGCCAAGATGTGGGAACTAGCCTTGAGTTCTTC.

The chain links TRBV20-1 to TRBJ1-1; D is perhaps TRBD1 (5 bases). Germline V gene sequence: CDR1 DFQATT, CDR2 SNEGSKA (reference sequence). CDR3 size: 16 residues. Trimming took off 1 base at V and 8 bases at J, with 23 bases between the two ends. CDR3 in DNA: TGCAGTGCTAGAGTTACAGGTAGGGGTCGGGCTATAGAAGCTTTCTTT. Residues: CSARVTGRGRAIEAFF.

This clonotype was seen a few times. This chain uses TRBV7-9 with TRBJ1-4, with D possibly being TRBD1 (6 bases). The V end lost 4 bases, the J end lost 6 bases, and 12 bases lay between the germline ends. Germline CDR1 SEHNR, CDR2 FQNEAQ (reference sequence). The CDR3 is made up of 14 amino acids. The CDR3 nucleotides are TGTGCCAGCAGCTGGGGGGCAATCGATGAAAAACTGTTTTTT. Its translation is CASSWGAIDEKLFF.

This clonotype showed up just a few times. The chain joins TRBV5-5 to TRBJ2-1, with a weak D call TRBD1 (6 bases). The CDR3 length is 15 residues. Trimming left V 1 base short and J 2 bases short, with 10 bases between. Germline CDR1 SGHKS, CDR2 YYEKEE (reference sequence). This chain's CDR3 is CASSLFQGTYNEQFF. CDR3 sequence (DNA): TGTGCCAGCAGCTTGTTTCAGGGGACCTACAATGAGCAGTTCTTC.

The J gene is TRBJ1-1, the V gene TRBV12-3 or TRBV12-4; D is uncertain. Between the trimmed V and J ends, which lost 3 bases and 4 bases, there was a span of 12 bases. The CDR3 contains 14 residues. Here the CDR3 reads CASSLVEFGTEAFF. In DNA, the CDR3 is TGTGCCAGCAGTTTGGTTGAGTTCGGCACTGAAGCTTTCTTT.

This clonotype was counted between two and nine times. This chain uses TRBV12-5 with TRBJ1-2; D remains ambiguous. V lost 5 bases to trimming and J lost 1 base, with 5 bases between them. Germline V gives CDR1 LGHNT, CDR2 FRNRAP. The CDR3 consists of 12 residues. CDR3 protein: CASGRDNYGYTF. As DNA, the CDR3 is TGTGCTAGTGGTCGAGATAACTATGGCTACACCTTC. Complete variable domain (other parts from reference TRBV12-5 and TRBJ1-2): DARVTQTPRHKVTEMGQEVTMRCQPILGHNTVFWYRQTMMQGLELLAYFRNRAPLDDSGMPKDRFSAEMPDATLATLKIQPSEPRDSAVYFCASGRDNYGYTFGSGTRLTVV.